These 27 T cell receptor beta chains came from one sample sequenced in a study of PD-L1 blockade in urothelial cancer. This table comes from immunoSEQ multiplex PCR, and its TCRdb copy is limited to in-frame clones, with some not included. The sample has under 40,000 clones, around 87% seen once. Sequencing was performed on PBMCs, taken around atezolizumab (anti-PD-L1) treatment. Receptors originate from a man in his fifties with urothelial cancer.

The chain is built from TRBV9 and TRBJ2-1; TRBD2 might be the D (5 bases). This CDR3 has 15 amino acids. Germline V gene lookup returns CDR1 SGDLS and CDR2 YYNGEE. The ends were cut back, 0 bases at V and 0 bases at J, with 7 bases in the middle. CDR3 DNA: TGTGCCAGCAGCGTAGTCGGAGGCTCCTACAATGAGCAGTTCTTC. Translated: CASSVVGGSYNEQFF.

The genes are TRBV27 and TRBJ2-5; 14 nucleotides align to TRBD2. Germline CDR1 reads MNHEY; CDR2 reads SMNVEV (reference sequence). After removal of 3 bases from V and 3 bases from J, the junction contained 12 bases not matched to a gene. The CDR3 covers 19 residues. The CDR3 sequence: CASSFGQGTSGGHKETQYF. CDR3 nucleotide sequence: TGTGCCAGCAGTTTCGGTCAGGGGACTAGCGGGGGACACAAAGAGACCCAGTACTTC.

This chain joins TRBV12-5 and TRBJ2-1; tentatively, D is TRBD1 (5 bases). V was cut by 6 bases and J by 4 bases, with 10 bases left in between. The CDR3 totals 13 residues. CDR1 is LGHNT and CDR2 is FRNRAP in the germline V gene. The CDR3 loop reads CASGPQEYNEQFF. CDR3 sequence (DNA): TGTGCTAGTGGCCCACAGGAATACAATGAGCAGTTCTTC.

This rearrangement joins TRBV5-1 to TRBJ2-5; D uncertain. Trimming pared 4 bases from V and 5 bases from J, leaving 6 bases between. The CDR3 is made up of 11 amino acids. CDR1 and CDR2 (germline): SGHRS, YFSETQ. The CDR3 nucleotides read TGCGCCAGCAGCCAGTTGGAGACCCAGTACTTC. This translates into CASSQLETQYF.

V gene TRBV9 combines with J gene TRBJ1-3, with TRBD1 as a possible D gene (6 bases). Trimming took 4 bases from V and 4 from J, leaving 15 bases between them. The CDR3 extends over 15 amino acids. Germline CDR1 reads SGDLS; CDR2 reads YYNGEE. The CDR3 nucleotides read TGTGCCAGCAGCTCACAGGGAAATCAGGGAAACACCATATATTTT. Amino acid sequence: CASSSQGNQGNTIYF. Full variable domain (outside the CDR3, taken from reference TRBV9 and TRBJ1-3): DSGVTQTPKHLITATGQRVTLRCSPRSGDLSVYWYQQSLDQGLQFLIQYYNGEERAKGNILERFSAQQFPDLHSELNLSSLELGDSALYFCASSSQGNQGNTIYFGEGSWLTVV.

The genes are TRBV6-4 and TRBJ1-2; D unclear. This CDR3 has 14 residues. Trimming took 0 bases from V and 4 from J, leaving 9 bases between them. Germline CDR1 is MRHNA and CDR2 is SNTAGT. CDR3 in amino acids: CASSDSSGSYGYTF. CDR3 sequence (DNA): TGTGCCAGCAGTGACTCTTCCGGGAGCTATGGCTACACCTTC.

In this sample, this clone turned up once. The rearrangement links TRBV5-1 to TRBJ1-5; the D is unclear. The V gene's germline CDR1 is SGHRS and CDR2 YFSETQ. This CDR3 has 13 residues. Trimming took off 4 bases at V and 10 bases at J, with 15 bases between the two ends. The CDR3 is CASSPTFNLPQHF. CDR3 in DNA: TGCGCCAGCAGCCCCACTTTCAATCTACCCCAGCATTTT. The complete variable domain, with remaining parts taken from reference TRBV5-1 and TRBJ1-5, reads KAGVTQTPRYLIKTRGQQVTLSCSPISGHRSVSWYQQTPGQGLQFLFEYFSETQRNKGNFPGRFSGRQFSNSRSEMNVSTLELGDSALYLCASSPTFNLPQHFGDGTRLSIL.

The V gene is TRBV7-9, the J gene TRBJ2-5, with D possibly TRBD2 on 6 matching bases. The germline V gene encodes CDR1 SEHNR and CDR2 FQNEAQ (reference sequence). CDR3 length: 14 residues. V lost 3 bases, J lost 1 base, and 9 bases lay in between. The CDR3 loop is CASSLGGSQETQYF. The CDR3 nucleotides read TGTGCCAGCAGCTTGGGGGGAAGCCAAGAGACCCAGTACTTC. Full variable domain (remainder filled in from reference TRBV7-9 and TRBJ2-5): DTGVSQNPRHKITKRGQNVTFRCDPISEHNRLYWYRQTLGQGPEFLTYFQNEAQLEKSRLLSDRFSAERPKGSFSTLEIQRTEQGDSAMYLCASSLGGSQETQYFGPGTRLLVL.

This sequence joins TRBV27 and TRBJ1-2; D might be TRBD1 (6 bases). V lost 1 base, J lost 8 bases, and 11 bases lay in between. CDR3 length equals 13 residues. Germline CDR1 MNHEY, CDR2 SMNVEV (reference sequence). The CDR3 sequence: CASSLWGRGGYTF. The CDR3 bases are TGTGCCAGCAGTTTATGGGGGCGAGGCGGCTACACCTTC.

The chain has TRBV29-1 and TRBJ2-1; D remains ambiguous. The germline V gene encodes CDR1 SQVTM and CDR2 ANQGSEA. V gave up 4 bases and J gave up 4 bases, with 5 bases separating them. There are 11 residues in the CDR3. DNA of the CDR3: TGCAGCGTTGTCTTATACAATGAGCAGTTCTTC. Amino acids: CSVVLYNEQFF.

The chain recombines TRBV30 with TRBJ1-4; D is unclear. There are 14 residues in the CDR3. V lost 2 bases and J 7 bases, leaving 14 bases between the germline ends. Germline V CDR1 and CDR2: GTSNPN, SVGIG (reference sequence). This chain's CDR3 is CAWSTRGISEKLFF. The CDR3 DNA reads as TGTGCCTGGAGTACTCGAGGGATCAGTGAAAAACTGTTTTTT.

The V call is TRBV28, the J call TRBJ2-7, with D possibly being TRBD2 (5 bases). Germline-derived CDR1 and CDR2 are MDHEN and SYDVKM. V was shortened by 6 bases and J by 4 bases, with 19 bases between the two germline ends. The CDR3 covers 15 residues. The DNA for the CDR3 is TGTGCCAGCAGCCCTTCCGCGTCGGGGTTTTACGAGCAGTACTTC. This encodes CASSPSASGFYEQYF.

J is TRBJ2-1 and V is TRBV5-4, with unresolved D. V lost 4 bases and J 10 bases, leaving 12 bases between the germline ends. CDR3 size: 12 residues. Germline CDR1 is SGHNT and CDR2 is YYREEE (reference sequence). CDR3 amino acids: CASSIDTFEQFF. Written as DNA, the CDR3 is TGTGCCAGCAGCATCGACACGTTCGAGCAGTTCTTC.

V is TRBV7-9 and J is TRBJ2-5; 7 nucleotides agree with TRBD2. Unmatched junction bases numbered 3, after V lost 0 bases and J lost 5 bases. Germline V gives CDR1 SEHNR, CDR2 FQNEAQ (reference sequence). The CDR3 contains 14 residues. CDR3 protein: CASSLAGGVETQYF. CDR3 DNA sequence: TGTGCCAGCAGCTTAGCGGGAGGGGTCGAGACCCAGTACTTC.

The chain combines TRBV7-9 with TRBJ2-7, with 7 nucleotides matching TRBD2. After removal of 6 bases from V and 8 bases from J, the junction contained 19 bases not matched to a gene. Germline CDR1 is SEHNR and CDR2 is FQNEAQ (reference sequence). The CDR3 has 16 residues. CDR3: CASSLRYREAYFQQYF. CDR3 DNA sequence: TGTGCCAGCAGTCTTAGGTATCGGGAGGCCTACTTCCAGCAGTACTTC.

This clone was counted only a few times. The chain has TRBV10-3 and TRBJ2-1, with D possibly TRBD2 on 6 matching bases. The germline CDR1 and CDR2 sequences are ENHRY and SYGVKD. Trimming cost V 10 bases and J 3 bases, with 13 bases left between them. This CDR3 region has 13 residues. CDR3 sequence reads: CATSGTLYNEQFF. The CDR3 DNA sequence: TGTGCCACATCCGGGACTCTCTACAATGAGCAGTTCTTC.

This clone was found once. CDR3: CASRTAAYNEQFF. CDR3 nucleotides: TGCGCCAGCAGGACGGCGGCCTACAATGAGCAGTTCTTC. The V and J genes are TRBV5-1 and TRBJ2-1; no clear D gene. The CDR3 loop spans 13 amino acids. V shed 5 bases and J shed 2 bases, with 8 bases lying between them. Germline loops: CDR1 SGHRS, CDR2 YFSETQ.

The gene calls are TRBV7-6 and TRBJ2-7, with 7 bases that match TRBD1. Losses at the gene ends were 5 bases for V and 2 bases for J; bases not matched to a gene: 3. The CDR3 loop spans 13 amino acids. Germline loops: CDR1 SGHVS, CDR2 FNYEAQ. The CDR3 loop is CASSPQGAYEQYF. The DNA of the CDR3 is TGTGCCAGCAGCCCGCAGGGGGCCTACGAGCAGTACTTC.

To note about this clone: The same CDR3 can be traced to other DNA sequences in this sample. The chain employs TRBV7-9 and TRBJ2-3, with D possibly matching TRBD2 (6 bases). The CDR3 contains 17 residues. Between the trimmed V and J ends, which lost 0 bases and 3 bases, there was a span of 16 bases. From germline, CDR1 is SEHNR and CDR2 FQNEAQ (reference sequence). In DNA, the CDR3 is TGTGCCAGCAGCTTAGCCGGGGGACCCTCAGGGACAGATACGCAGTATTTT. Translation gives CASSLAGGPSGTDTQYF.

The J gene is TRBJ2-4, the V gene TRBV9; 7 bases are shared with TRBD1. J was trimmed by 7 bases and V by 3 bases; bases with no gene match: 13. The CDR3 contains 16 residues. Germline V lookup: CDR1 SGDLS, CDR2 YYNGEE. The CDR3 DNA follows: TGTGCCAGCAGCGCAAGCTTCCGGGACAGAGGGAACATTCAGTACTTC. Translation: CASSASFRDRGNIQYF.

This clone was recorded only once. The V gene is TRBV18, the J gene TRBJ2-2, with D unresolved. This CDR3 contains 13 residues. Germline CDR1 and CDR2: KGHSH and LQKENI. Deletions cut 4 bases from V and 0 bases from J, with 3 bases between. CDR3 in DNA: TGTGCCAGCTCACGCGCGAACACCGGGGAGCTGTTTTTT. Protein sequence: CASSRANTGELFF. Together with reference TRBV18 and TRBJ2-2, the CDR3 gives the full variable domain: NAGVMQNPRHLVRRRGQEARLRCSPMKGHSHVYWYRQLPEEGLKFMVYLQKENIIDESGMPKERFSAEFPKEGPSILRIQQVVRGDSAAYFCASSRANTGELFFGEGSRLTVL.

This chain connects TRBV30 to TRBJ1-5; TRBD1 matches 10 bases. Germline V gene lookup returns CDR1 GTSNPN and CDR2 SVGIG (reference sequence). V shed 1 base, J shed 6 bases, and the junction held 6 bases outside the gene matches. The CDR3 has 15 amino acids. The CDR3 sequence: CAWSGDRGQGQPQHF. DNA of the CDR3: TGTGCCTGGAGTGGAGACAGGGGGCAGGGTCAGCCCCAGCATTTT. Complete variable domain (other parts from reference TRBV30 and TRBJ1-5): SQTIHQWPATLVQPVGSPLSLECTVEGTSNPNLYWYRQAAGRGLQLLFYSVGIGQISSEVPQNLSASRPQDRQFILSSKKLLLSDSGFYLCAWSGDRGQGQPQHFGDGTRLSIL.

V usage is TRBV13 and J usage is TRBJ2-7, with 8 bases identical to TRBD1. The CDR3 consists of 15 residues. Germline V gene data show CDR1 as PRHDT and CDR2 as FYEKMQ (reference sequence). Germline trimming cut 5 bases from V and 7 bases from J; bases unmatched to any gene: 13. The CDR3 bases are TGTGCCAGCAGCCCAACCGGGACAGGTACGGTAGAGCAGTACTTC. Translating it yields CASSPTGTGTVEQYF.

V usage is TRBV2 and J usage is TRBJ1-1, with D maybe TRBD1 (5 bases). V lost 2 bases and J 3 bases, leaving 16 bases between the germline ends. Looked up from germline, CDR1 is SNHLY and CDR2 is FYNNEI. The CDR3 contains 16 residues. The CDR3 sequence is CASSETQGISDTEAFF. CDR3 nucleotides: TGTGCCAGCAGTGAAACCCAGGGAATATCTGACACTGAAGCTTTCTTT.

This sequence joins TRBV4-1 and TRBJ1-2, with D possibly matching TRBD1 (5 bases). The V end was cut by 0 bases, the J end by 4 bases, with 15 bases between. This CDR3 is 16 amino acids long. CDR1 is MGHRA, CDR2 YSYEKL, per germline. CDR3 DNA: TGCGCCAGCAGCCAAGATTTCTCAGGGTTCCTCTATGGCTACACCTTC. It encodes CASSQDFSGFLYGYTF.

This clone rates as medium-sized. The chain employs TRBV30 and TRBJ2-2; 7 bases match TRBD2. In germline, CDR1 is GTSNPN, CDR2 SVGIG (reference sequence). This CDR3 comprises 14 residues. V was clipped by 5 bases and J by 6 bases; unmatched bases: 9. CDR3 DNA sequence: TGTGCCTGGGATACAGCGGGAAAAGCCGGGGAGCTGTTTTTT. Residues: CAWDTAGKAGELFF. Using reference TRBV30 and TRBJ2-2 for the parts outside the CDR3, the full variable domain is SQTIHQWPATLVQPVGSPLSLECTVEGTSNPNLYWYRQAAGRGLQLLFYSVGIGQISSEVPQNLSASRPQDRQFILSSKKLLLSDSGFYLCAWDTAGKAGELFFGEGSRLTVL.

The chain carries TRBV7-7 and TRBJ2-1; D unresolved. CDR1 is SSHAT, CDR2 FNYEAQ, per germline (reference sequence). The V gene lost 2 bases and the J gene lost 6 bases, with 8 bases spanning the gap. The CDR3 runs 13 residues. CDR3 residues: CASSLSEVNEQFF. CDR3 sequence (DNA): TGTGCCAGCAGCTTAAGCGAGGTCAATGAGCAGTTCTTC. Variable domain in full (rest from reference TRBV7-7 and TRBJ2-1): GAGVSQSPRYKVTKRGQDVTLRCDPISSHATLYWYQQALGQGPEFLTYFNYEAQPDKSGLPSDRFSAERPEGSISTLTIQRTEQRDSAMYRCASSLSEVNEQFFGPGTRLTVL.